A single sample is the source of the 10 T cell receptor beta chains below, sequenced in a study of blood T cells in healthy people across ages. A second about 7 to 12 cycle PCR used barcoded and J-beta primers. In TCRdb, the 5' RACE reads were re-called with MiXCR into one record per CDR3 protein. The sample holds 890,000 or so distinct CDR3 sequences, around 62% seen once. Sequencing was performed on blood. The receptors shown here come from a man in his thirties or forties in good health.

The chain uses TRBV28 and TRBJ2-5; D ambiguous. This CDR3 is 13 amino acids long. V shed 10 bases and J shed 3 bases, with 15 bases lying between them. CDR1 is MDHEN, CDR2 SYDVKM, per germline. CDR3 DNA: TGTGCCACCGCTCCGGGTATCGAAGAGACCCAGTACTTC. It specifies CATAPGIEETQYF.

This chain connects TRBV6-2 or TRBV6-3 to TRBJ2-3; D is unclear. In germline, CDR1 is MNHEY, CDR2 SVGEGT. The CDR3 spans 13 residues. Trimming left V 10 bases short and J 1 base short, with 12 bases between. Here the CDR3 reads CATQGPRTDTQYF. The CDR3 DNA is TGTGCCACCCAAGGACCACGCACAGATACGCAGTATTTT.

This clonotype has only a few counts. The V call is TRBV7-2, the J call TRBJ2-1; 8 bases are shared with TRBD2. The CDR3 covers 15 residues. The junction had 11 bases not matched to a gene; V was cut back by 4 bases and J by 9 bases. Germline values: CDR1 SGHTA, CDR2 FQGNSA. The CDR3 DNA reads TGTGCCAGCAGCTCCGGTCCCGGGACTAGGGTTGAGCAGTTCTTC. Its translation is CASSSGPGTRVEQFF.

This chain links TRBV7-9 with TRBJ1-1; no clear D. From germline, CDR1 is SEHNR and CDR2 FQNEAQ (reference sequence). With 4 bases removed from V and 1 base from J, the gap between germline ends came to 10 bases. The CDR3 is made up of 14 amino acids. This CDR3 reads CASSSSRRNTEAFF. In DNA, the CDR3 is TGTGCCAGCAGCTCGTCCAGGAGGAACACTGAAGCTTTCTTT.

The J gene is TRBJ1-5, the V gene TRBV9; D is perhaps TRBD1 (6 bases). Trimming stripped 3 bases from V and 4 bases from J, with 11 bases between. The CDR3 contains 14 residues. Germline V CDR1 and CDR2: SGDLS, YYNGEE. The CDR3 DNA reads TGTGCCAGCAGCGAGGGGACATATAATCAGCCCCAGCATTTT. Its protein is CASSEGTYNQPQHF.

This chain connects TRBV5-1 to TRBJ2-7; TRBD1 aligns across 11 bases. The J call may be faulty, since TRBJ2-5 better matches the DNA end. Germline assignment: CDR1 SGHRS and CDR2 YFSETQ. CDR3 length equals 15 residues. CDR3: CASSLAGQGDETQYF. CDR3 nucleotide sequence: TGCGCCAGCAGCTTGGCGGGACAGGGGGACGAGACCCAGTACTTC.

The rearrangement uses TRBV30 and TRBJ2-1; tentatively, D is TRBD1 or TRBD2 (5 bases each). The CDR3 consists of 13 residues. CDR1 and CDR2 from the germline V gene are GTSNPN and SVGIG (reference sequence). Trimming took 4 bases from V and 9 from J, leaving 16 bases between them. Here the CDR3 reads CAWIGDRYREQFF. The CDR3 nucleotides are TGTGCCTGGATTGGGGACCGCTACCGTGAGCAGTTCTTC. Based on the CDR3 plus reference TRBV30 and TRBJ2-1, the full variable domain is SQTIHQWPATLVQPVGSPLSLECTVEGTSNPNLYWYRQAAGRGLQLLFYSVGIGQISSEVPQNLSASRPQDRQFILSSKKLLLSDSGFYLCAWIGDRYREQFFGPGTRLTVL.

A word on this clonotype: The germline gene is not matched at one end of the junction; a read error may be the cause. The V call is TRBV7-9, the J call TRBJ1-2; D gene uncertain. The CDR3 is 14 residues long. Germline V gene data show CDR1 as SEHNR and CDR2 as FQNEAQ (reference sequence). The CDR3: CASSNTDSAHGSTF. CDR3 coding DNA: TGTGCCAGCAGCAACACGGACTCGGCCCATGGCTCCACCTTC.

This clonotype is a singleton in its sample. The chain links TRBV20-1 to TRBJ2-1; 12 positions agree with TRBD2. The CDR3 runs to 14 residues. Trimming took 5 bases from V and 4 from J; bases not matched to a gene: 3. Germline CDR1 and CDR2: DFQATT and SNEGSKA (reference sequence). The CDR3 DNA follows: TGCAGTGCTCAACTAGCGGGGGGATACAATGAGCAGTTCTTC. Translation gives CSAQLAGGYNEQFF.

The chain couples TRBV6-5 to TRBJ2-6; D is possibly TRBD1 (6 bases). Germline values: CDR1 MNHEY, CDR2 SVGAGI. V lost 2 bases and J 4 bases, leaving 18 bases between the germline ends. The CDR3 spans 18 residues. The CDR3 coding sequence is TGTGCCAGCAGTTACGGGGGCGTTATCCCCCTCGGGGCCAACGTCCTGACTTTC. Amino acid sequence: CASSYGGVIPLGANVLTF.